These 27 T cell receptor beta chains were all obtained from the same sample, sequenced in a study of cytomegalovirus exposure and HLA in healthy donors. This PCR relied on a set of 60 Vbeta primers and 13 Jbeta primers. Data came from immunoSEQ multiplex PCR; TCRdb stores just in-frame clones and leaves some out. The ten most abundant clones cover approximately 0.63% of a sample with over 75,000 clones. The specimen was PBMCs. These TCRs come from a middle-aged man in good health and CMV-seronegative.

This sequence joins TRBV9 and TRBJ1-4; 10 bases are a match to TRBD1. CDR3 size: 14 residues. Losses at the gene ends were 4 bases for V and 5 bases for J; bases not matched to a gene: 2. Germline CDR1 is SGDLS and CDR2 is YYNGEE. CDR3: CASSWDRGNEKLFF. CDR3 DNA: TGTGCCAGCAGCTGGGACAGGGGAAATGAAAAACTGTTTTTT.

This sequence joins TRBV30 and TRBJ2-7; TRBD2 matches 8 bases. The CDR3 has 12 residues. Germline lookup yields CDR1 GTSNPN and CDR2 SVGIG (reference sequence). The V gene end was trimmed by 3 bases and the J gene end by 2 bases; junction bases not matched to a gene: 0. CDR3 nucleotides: TGTGCCTGGAGACTAGCGGCCTACGAGCAGTACTTC. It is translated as CAWRLAAYEQYF.

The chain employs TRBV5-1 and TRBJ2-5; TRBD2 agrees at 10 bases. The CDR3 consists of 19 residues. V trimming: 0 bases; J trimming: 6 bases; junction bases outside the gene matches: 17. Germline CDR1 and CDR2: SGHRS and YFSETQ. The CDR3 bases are TGCGCCAGCAGCTTGGCCTGGCTCTCGGGGATAGCGGGGGGAAAGACCCAGTACTTC. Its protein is CASSLAWLSGIAGGKTQYF.

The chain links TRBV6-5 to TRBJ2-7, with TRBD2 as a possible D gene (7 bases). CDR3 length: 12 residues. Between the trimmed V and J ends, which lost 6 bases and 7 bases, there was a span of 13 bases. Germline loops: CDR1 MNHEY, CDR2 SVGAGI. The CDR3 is CASSNGGREQYF. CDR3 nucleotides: TGTGCCAGCAGCAACGGGGGGCGAGAGCAGTACTTC.

The CDR3, as DNA: TGCGCCAGCGCCCGACAGGTACATGAGCAGTTCTTC. Translation: CASARQVHEQFF. The chain employs TRBV5-1 and TRBJ2-1, with D possibly TRBD1 on 6 matching bases. CDR3 length: 12 amino acids. Trimming left V 7 bases short and J 8 bases short, with 13 bases between. Germline V CDR1 and CDR2: SGHRS, YFSETQ.

CDR3 sequence: CASSFAGAYGYTF. DNA for the CDR3: TGTGCCAGCAGTTTCGCAGGGGCCTATGGCTACACCTTC. The genes are TRBV27 and TRBJ1-2, with a possible D match to TRBD1 (6 bases). The ends were cut back, 3 bases at V and 4 bases at J, with 9 bases in the middle. The CDR3 is 13 residues long. Germline lookup yields CDR1 MNHEY and CDR2 SMNVEV (reference sequence).

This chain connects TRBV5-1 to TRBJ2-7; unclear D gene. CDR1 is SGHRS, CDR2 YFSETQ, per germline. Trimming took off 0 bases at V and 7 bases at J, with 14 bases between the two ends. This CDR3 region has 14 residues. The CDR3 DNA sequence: TGCGCCAGCAGCTTGGCACAGAACCAGTTTGAGCAGTACTTC. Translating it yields CASSLAQNQFEQYF.

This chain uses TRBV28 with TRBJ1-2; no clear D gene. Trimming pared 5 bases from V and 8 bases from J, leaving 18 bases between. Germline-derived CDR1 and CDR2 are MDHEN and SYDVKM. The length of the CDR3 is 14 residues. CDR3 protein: CASSPASTTPGYTF. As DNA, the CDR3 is TGTGCCAGCAGTCCCGCGTCGACAACCCCAGGCTACACCTTC.

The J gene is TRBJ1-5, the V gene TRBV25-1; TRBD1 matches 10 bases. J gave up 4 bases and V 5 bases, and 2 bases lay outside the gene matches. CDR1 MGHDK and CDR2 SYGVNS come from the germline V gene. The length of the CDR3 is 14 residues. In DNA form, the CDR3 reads TGTGCCAGCAGTAGGACAGGGGGGAATCAGCCCCAGCATTTT. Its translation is CASSRTGGNQPQHF.

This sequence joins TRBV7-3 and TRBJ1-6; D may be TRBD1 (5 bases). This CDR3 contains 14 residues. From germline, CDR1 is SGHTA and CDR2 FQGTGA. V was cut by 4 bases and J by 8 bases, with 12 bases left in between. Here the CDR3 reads CASSSGLKDSPLHF. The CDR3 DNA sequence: TGTGCCAGCAGCTCGGGACTAAAGGATTCACCCCTCCACTTT.

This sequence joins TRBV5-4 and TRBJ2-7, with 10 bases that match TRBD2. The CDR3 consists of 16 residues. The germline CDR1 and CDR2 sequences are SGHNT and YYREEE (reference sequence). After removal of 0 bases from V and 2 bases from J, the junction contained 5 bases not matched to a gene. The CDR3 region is CASSLAPSGGPYEQYF. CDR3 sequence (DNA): TGTGCCAGCAGCTTGGCCCCTAGCGGGGGCCCCTACGAGCAGTACTTC.

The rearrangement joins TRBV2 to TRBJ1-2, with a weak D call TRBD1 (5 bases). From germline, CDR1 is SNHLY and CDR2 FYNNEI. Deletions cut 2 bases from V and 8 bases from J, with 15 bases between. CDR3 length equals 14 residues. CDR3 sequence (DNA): TGTGCCAGCAGTGAACAGGGAAAACTACGCGGCTACACCTTC. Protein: CASSEQGKLRGYTF.

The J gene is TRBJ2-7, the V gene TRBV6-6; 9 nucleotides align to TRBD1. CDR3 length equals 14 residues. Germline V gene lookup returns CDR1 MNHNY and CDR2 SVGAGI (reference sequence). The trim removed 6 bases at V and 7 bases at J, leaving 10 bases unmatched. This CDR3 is CASRHRDRVREQYF. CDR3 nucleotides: TGTGCCAGCAGGCACCGGGACAGGGTTAGGGAGCAGTACTTC.

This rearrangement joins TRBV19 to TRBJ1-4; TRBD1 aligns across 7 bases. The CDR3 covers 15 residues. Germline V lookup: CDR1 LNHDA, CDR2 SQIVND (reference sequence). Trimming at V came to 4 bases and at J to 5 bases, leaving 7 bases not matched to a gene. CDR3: CASSNHRGSNEKLFF. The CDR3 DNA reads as TGTGCCAGTAGTAACCACAGGGGATCCAATGAAAAACTGTTTTTT.

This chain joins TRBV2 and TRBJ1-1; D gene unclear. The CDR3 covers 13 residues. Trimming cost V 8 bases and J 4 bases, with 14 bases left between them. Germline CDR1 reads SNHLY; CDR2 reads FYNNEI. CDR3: CASRTVEATEAFF. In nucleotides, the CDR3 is TGTGCCAGCCGCACCGTCGAAGCCACTGAAGCTTTCTTT.

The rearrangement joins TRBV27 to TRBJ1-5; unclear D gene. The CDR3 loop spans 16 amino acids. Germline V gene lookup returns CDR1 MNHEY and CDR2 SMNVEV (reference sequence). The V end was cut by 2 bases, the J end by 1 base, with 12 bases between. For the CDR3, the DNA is TGTGCCAGCAGTTTAGCCTGGGCGGGGAGCAATCAGCCCCAGCATTTT. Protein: CASSLAWAGSNQPQHF.

CDR3 bases: TGCGCCAGCAGCACATCCCCCGGAACGGACAGAATCTATGGCTACACCTTC. Its protein product is CASSTSPGTDRIYGYTF. The gene calls are TRBV5-1 and TRBJ1-2; a possible D gene is TRBD1 (6 bases). Trimming shortened V by 4 bases and J by 4 bases, and 23 bases separated the two germline ends. CDR3 size: 17 residues. The V gene's germline CDR1 is SGHRS and CDR2 YFSETQ.

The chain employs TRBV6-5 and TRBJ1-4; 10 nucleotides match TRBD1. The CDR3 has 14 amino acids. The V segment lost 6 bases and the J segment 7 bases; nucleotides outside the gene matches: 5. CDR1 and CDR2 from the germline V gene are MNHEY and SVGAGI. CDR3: CASRRDRGSEKLFF. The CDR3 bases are TGTGCCAGCAGACGGGACAGGGGAAGTGAAAAACTGTTTTTT.

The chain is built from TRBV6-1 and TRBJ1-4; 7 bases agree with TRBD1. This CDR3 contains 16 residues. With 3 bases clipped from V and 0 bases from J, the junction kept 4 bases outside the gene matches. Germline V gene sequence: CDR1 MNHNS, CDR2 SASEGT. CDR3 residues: CASSEYQGATNEKLFF. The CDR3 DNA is TGTGCCAGCAGTGAGTACCAGGGGGCAACTAATGAAAAACTGTTTTTT.

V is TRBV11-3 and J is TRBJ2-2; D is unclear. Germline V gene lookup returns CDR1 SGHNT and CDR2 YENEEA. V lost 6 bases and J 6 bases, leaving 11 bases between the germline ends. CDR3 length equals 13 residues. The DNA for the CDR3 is TGTGCCAGCAGTGTGAGAGGCGCCGGGGAGCTGTTTTTT. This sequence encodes CASSVRGAGELFF.

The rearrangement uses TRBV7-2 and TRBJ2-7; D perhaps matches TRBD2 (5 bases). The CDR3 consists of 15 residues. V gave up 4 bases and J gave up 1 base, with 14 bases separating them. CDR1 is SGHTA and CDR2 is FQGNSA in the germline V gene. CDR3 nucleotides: TGTGCCAGCAGCTCCCCCGTACGGGGTTCCTACGAGCAGTACTTC. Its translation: CASSSPVRGSYEQYF.

CDR3 nucleotides: TGTGCCAGCAGGCAGGGGGCCGTGACTGAAGCTTTCTTT. This gives the protein CASRQGAVTEAFF. The chain employs TRBV6-6 and TRBJ1-1; 8 nucleotides align to TRBD1. J gave up 5 bases and V 6 bases, and 5 bases lay outside the gene matches. The CDR3 runs to 13 residues. Germline CDR1 reads MNHNY; CDR2 reads SVGAGI (reference sequence).

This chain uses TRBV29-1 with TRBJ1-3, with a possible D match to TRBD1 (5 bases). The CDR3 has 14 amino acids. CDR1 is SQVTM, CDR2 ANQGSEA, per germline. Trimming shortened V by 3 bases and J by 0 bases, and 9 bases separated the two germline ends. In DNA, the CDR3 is TGCAGCGTTGATTTGGGGGGCTCTGGAAACACCATATATTTT. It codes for CSVDLGGSGNTIYF.

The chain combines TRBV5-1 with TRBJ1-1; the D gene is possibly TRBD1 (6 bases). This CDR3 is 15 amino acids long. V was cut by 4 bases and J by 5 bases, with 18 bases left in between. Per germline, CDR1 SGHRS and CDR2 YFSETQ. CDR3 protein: CASSLELQGSTEAFF. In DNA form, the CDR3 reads TGCGCCAGCAGCCTAGAACTACAGGGCTCAACTGAAGCTTTCTTT.

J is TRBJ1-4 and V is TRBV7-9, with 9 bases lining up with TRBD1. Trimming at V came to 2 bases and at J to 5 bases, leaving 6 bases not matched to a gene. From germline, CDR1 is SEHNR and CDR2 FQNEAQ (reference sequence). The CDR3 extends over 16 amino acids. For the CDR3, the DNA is TGTGCCAGCAGCTTAAGTCTGGGACAGGGAAATGAAAAACTGTTTTTT. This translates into CASSLSLGQGNEKLFF.

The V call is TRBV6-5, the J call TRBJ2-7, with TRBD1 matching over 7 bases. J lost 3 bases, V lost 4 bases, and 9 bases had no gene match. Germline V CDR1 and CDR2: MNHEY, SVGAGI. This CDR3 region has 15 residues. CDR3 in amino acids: CASSFRDSPYYEQYF. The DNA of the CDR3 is TGTGCCAGCAGTTTCCGGGACAGTCCTTACTACGAGCAGTACTTC.

CDR3 sequence: CASSLESGDGEKLFF. CDR3 nucleotides: TGTGCCAGCAGCTTGGAATCAGGGGATGGTGAAAAACTGTTTTTT. The gene calls are TRBV5-6 and TRBJ1-4, with TRBD1 as a possible D gene (6 bases). V gave up 0 bases and J gave up 7 bases, with 13 bases separating them. The CDR3 totals 15 residues. Germline lookup yields CDR1 SGHDT and CDR2 YYEEEE.